These 13 T cell receptor beta chains were sequenced from one sample in a study of PD-1 blockade in mismatch repair-deficient tumors. Some clones are missing from TCRdb's copy, which holds only in-frame ones; the method was immunoSEQ multiplex PCR. The sample contains roughly 120,000 clones, 88% of which appear only once. The sequencing used peripheral blood, collected approximately 70 weeks after starting pembrolizumab. The receptors were sampled from an adult with mismatch repair-deficient cancer.

This clone was seen a single time. The genes are TRBV5-4 and TRBJ1-2; 7 bases fit TRBD1. Trimming removed 1 base from V and 8 bases from J; junction bases left unmatched: 5. The CDR3 totals 13 residues. CDR1 and CDR2 from the germline V gene are SGHNT and YYREEE (reference sequence). The CDR3 is CASSLNRGEGYTF. The CDR3 nucleotides read TGTGCCAGCAGCTTGAACAGGGGCGAAGGCTACACCTTC.

The chain couples TRBV29-1 to TRBJ2-3; a weak D match, TRBD1 (6 bases). The germline V gene has CDR1 SQVTM and CDR2 ANQGSEA. The CDR3 extends over 13 amino acids. V gave up 7 bases and J gave up 1 base, with 12 bases separating them. The CDR3 loop reads CSGGQPRTDTQYF. Here the CDR3 DNA reads TGCAGCGGCGGACAGCCACGCACAGATACGCAGTATTTT.

V usage is TRBV7-6 and J usage is TRBJ2-2; 9 nucleotides line up with TRBD1. The germline gives CDR1 SGHVS, CDR2 FNYEAQ. The ends lost 4 bases at V and 4 bases at J; junction bases unmatched: 4. This CDR3 is built from 15 residues. CDR3: CASSSGQGGTGELFF. CDR3 DNA: TGTGCCAGCAGCTCGGGACAGGGAGGCACCGGGGAGCTGTTTTTT.

This rearrangement joins TRBV9 to TRBJ2-3; TRBD2 is a possible D gene (6 bases). CDR1 SGDLS and CDR2 YYNGEE come from the germline V gene. V was clipped by 1 base and J by 2 bases, with 11 bases between them. The CDR3 is 15 amino acids. Here the CDR3 reads CASSVSTGVTDTQYF. The CDR3 nucleotides are TGTGCCAGCAGCGTAAGTACGGGAGTCACAGATACGCAGTATTTT.

The gene calls are TRBV27 and TRBJ2-7; 7 positions agree with TRBD2. After removal of 2 bases from V and 6 bases from J, the junction contained 4 bases not matched to a gene. CDR1 and CDR2 (germline): MNHEY, SMNVEV (reference sequence). The CDR3 spans 13 residues. The CDR3 is CASSLRAGVEQYF. The CDR3 DNA sequence: TGTGCCAGCAGTTTAAGGGCGGGAGTCGAGCAGTACTTC.

The V gene is TRBV28, the J gene TRBJ2-7; TRBD2 matches 8 bases. The junction had 4 bases not matched to a gene; V was cut back by 5 bases and J by 1 base. Germline V lookup: CDR1 MDHEN, CDR2 SYDVKM. The CDR3 has 14 residues. As DNA, the CDR3 is TGTGCCAGCAGTCAAGCGGGAGCGTCCTACGAGCAGTACTTC. Residues: CASSQAGASYEQYF. The entire variable domain, with the rest obtained from reference TRBV28 and TRBJ2-7, is as follows: DVKVTQSSRYLVKRTGEKVFLECVQDMDHENMFWYRQDPGLGLRLIYFSYDVKMKEKGDIPEGYSVSREKKERFSLILESASTNQTSMYLCASSQAGASYEQYFGPGTRLTVT.

The chain has TRBV5-4 and TRBJ2-5; weak D call: TRBD2 (6 bases). V lost 9 bases to trimming and J lost 2 bases, with 14 bases between them. The germline V gene encodes CDR1 SGHNT and CDR2 YYREEE (reference sequence). This CDR3 contains 13 residues. Here the CDR3 DNA reads TGTGCCACCAGGCCGGGACTTCAAGAGACCCAGTACTTC. This translates into CATRPGLQETQYF.

V usage is TRBV4-2 and J usage is TRBJ2-1; TRBD1 matches at 10 bases. The junction had 11 bases not matched to a gene; V was cut back by 1 base and J by 2 bases. The CDR3 consists of 19 residues. The germline V gene has CDR1 LGHNA and CDR2 YNFKEQ. The CDR3 protein is CASSQGSGSTGGAYNEQFF. CDR3 nucleotides: TGTGCCAGCAGCCAAGGTTCGGGTTCGACAGGGGGCGCCTACAATGAGCAGTTCTTC.

The rearrangement links TRBV9 to TRBJ1-5; D not certain. V lost 4 bases to trimming and J lost 0 bases, with 8 bases between them. The CDR3 contains 14 residues. The V gene's germline CDR1 is SGDLS and CDR2 YYNGEE. The CDR3 spells CASSPEASNQPQHF. The CDR3 nucleotides are TGTGCCAGCAGCCCCGAGGCTAGCAATCAGCCCCAGCATTTT.

This clone was seen a single time. J is TRBJ2-7 and V is TRBV28; D not certain. V lost 8 bases to trimming and J lost 2 bases, with 10 bases between them. Germline loops: CDR1 MDHEN, CDR2 SYDVKM. This CDR3 has 12 amino acids. The CDR3 reads CASYHKAYEQYF. DNA of the CDR3: TGTGCCAGCTACCATAAGGCCTACGAGCAGTACTTC.

The CDR3 spells CASSLEASHSYEQYF. CDR3 DNA: TGTGCCAGCAGCTTAGAGGCTAGTCACTCCTACGAGCAGTACTTC. The rearrangement uses TRBV11-2 and TRBJ2-7; no reliable D call. The CDR3 is 15 amino acids. Germline loops: CDR1 SGHAT, CDR2 FQNNGV. The germline V and J ends were trimmed by 0 bases and 0 bases, with 9 bases remaining between them.

This chain links TRBV5-1 with TRBJ2-1, with TRBD1 as a possible D gene (6 bases). The length of the CDR3 is 17 residues. Per the germline V gene, CDR1 is SGHRS and CDR2 is YFSETQ. Trimming removed 4 bases from V and 0 bases from J, with 17 bases in between. The CDR3 region is CASSQDMTGSSYNEQFF. The CDR3 coding sequence is TGCGCCAGCAGCCAGGACATGACAGGTAGCTCCTACAATGAGCAGTTCTTC. Based on the CDR3 plus reference TRBV5-1 and TRBJ2-1, the full variable domain is KAGVTQTPRYLIKTRGQQVTLSCSPISGHRSVSWYQQTPGQGLQFLFEYFSETQRNKGNFPGRFSGRQFSNSRSEMNVSTLELGDSALYLCASSQDMTGSSYNEQFFGPGTRLTVL.

This CDR3 is CASSLKRDMNTEAFF. The CDR3 region has the DNA TGTGCCAGCAGCTTAAAGCGGGACATGAACACTGAAGCTTTCTTT. The chain couples TRBV7-9 to TRBJ1-1; weak D call: TRBD1 (6 bases). The length of the CDR3 is 15 residues. Trimming removed 2 bases at V and 0 bases at J, with 10 bases between. CDR1 SEHNR and CDR2 FQNEAQ come from the germline V gene (reference sequence).